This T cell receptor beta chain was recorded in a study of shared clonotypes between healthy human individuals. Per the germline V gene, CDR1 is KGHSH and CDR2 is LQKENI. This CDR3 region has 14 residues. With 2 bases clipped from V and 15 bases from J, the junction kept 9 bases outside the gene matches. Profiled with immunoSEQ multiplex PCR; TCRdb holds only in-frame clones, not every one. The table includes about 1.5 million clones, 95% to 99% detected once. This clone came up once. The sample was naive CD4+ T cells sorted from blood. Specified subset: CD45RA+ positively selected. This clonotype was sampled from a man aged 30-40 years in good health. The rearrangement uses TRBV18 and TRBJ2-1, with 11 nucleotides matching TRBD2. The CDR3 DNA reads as TGTGCCAGCTCACCAGGCCTAGCGGGAGGCCAAATGTTCTTC. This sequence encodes CASSPGLAGGQMFF.